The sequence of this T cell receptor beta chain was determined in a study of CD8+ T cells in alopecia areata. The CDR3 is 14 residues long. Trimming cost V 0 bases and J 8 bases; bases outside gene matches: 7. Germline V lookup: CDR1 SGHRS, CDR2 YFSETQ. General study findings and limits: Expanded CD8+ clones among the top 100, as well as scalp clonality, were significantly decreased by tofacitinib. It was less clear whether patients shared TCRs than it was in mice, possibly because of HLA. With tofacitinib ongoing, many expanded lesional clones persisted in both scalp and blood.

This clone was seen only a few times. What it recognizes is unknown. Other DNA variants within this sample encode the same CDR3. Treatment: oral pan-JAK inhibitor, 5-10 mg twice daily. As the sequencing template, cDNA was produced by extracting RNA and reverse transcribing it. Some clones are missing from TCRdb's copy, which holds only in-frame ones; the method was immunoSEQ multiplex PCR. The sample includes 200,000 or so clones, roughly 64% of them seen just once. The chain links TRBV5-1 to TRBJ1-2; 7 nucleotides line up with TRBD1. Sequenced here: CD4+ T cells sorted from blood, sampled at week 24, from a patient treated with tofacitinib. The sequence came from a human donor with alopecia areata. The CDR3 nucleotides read TGCGCCAGCAGCTTGGCCGAGGGGGCGGAAGGCTACACCTTC. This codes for CASSLAEGAEGYTF.